Each of the 29 T cell receptor beta chains below was sequenced from the same sample in a study. TCRdb passed the 5' RACE reads through MiXCR, listing each CDR3 protein once. This sample has about 43,000 distinct CDR3 sequences, with around a fifth found just once. Cells sorted as Tregs were CD4+, CD25+ and CD127-/low. Sequencing was performed on Tregs sorted from a lymph node. The receptors stem from a female donor with breast cancer.

This clonotype was recorded a few times. The V call is TRBV4-2, the J call TRBJ2-7, with a weak D call TRBD2 (7 bases). Germline CDR1 LGHNA, CDR2 YNFKEQ. V lost 5 bases, J lost 1 base, and 15 bases lay in between. This CDR3 is 15 amino acids long. For the CDR3, the DNA is TGTGCCAGCAGCTGGGGGGGGCACCTATCCTACGAGCAGTACTTC. Its translation is CASSWGGHLSYEQYF.

Comment on this clonotype: This may come from a read error, since a much larger clone is one base off. The chain employs TRBV4-1 and TRBJ2-1; 7 bases are a match to TRBD1. Germline V gene data show CDR1 as MGHRA and CDR2 as YSYEKL. The CDR3 runs to 16 residues. CDR3 sequence: CASSQDIGGSYNEQSF. CDR3 DNA: TGCGCCAGCAGCCAAGATATAGGGGGCTCCTACAATGAGCAGTCCTTC.

This clonotype was seen a handful of times. The chain employs TRBV6-5 and TRBJ1-5; no clear D. Per the germline V gene, CDR1 is MNHEY and CDR2 is SVGAGI. V was trimmed by 2 bases and J by 1 base, leaving 6 bases between them. There are 14 residues in the CDR3. CDR3 in amino acids: CASSYNPSNQPQHF. CDR3 nucleotides: TGTGCCAGCAGTTACAACCCGAGCAATCAGCCCCAGCATTTT.

This clonotype occurred a few times. The chain carries TRBV28 and TRBJ1-1; no firm D call. V gave up 5 bases and J gave up 2 bases, with 21 bases separating them. The CDR3 totals 17 residues. Looked up from germline, CDR1 is MDHEN and CDR2 is SYDVKM. CDR3 residues: CASSNQTLGVLNTEAFF. The CDR3 region has the DNA TGTGCCAGCAGTAACCAAACTCTCGGGGTTCTAAACACTGAAGCTTTCTTT.

The rearrangement uses TRBV4-1 and TRBJ1-2; D remains unclear. The CDR3 is 14 amino acids. Trimming took off 2 bases at V and 4 bases at J, with 11 bases between the two ends. Germline CDR1 MGHRA, CDR2 YSYEKL. CDR3 sequence (DNA): TGCGCCAGCAGCCAAACTTCCCCCGTCTATGGCTACACCTTC. Translation: CASSQTSPVYGYTF.

This sequence joins TRBV6-1 and TRBJ2-3, with 7 bases fitting TRBD1. Germline lookup yields CDR1 MNHNS and CDR2 SASEGT. The CDR3 runs 13 residues. Trimming took 8 bases from V and 0 from J; bases not matched to a gene: 2. CDR3 residues: CASSGGSTDTQYF. DNA for the CDR3: TGTGCCAGCTCAGGGGGAAGCACAGATACGCAGTATTTT.

The V call is TRBV6-6, the J call TRBJ1-2; 7 nucleotides line up with TRBD1. V was clipped by 5 bases and J by 4 bases; unmatched bases: 7. The V gene's germline CDR1 is MNHNY and CDR2 SVGAGI (reference sequence). The CDR3 consists of 14 residues. This chain's CDR3 is CASSTGTDLYGYTF. DNA for the CDR3: TGTGCCAGCAGTACCGGGACAGACCTCTATGGCTACACCTTC.

This clonotype qualifies as medium-sized. The rearrangement uses TRBV5-1 and TRBJ2-3, with unresolved D. This CDR3 region has 14 residues. The V gene lost 0 bases and the J gene lost 6 bases, with 11 bases spanning the gap. Germline CDR1 SGHRS, CDR2 YFSETQ. The CDR3 reads CASSLGMRWDTQYF. The CDR3 DNA sequence: TGCGCCAGCAGCTTGGGTATGAGGTGGGATACGCAGTATTTT.

There are a few counts of this clonotype. This sequence joins TRBV6-2 or TRBV6-3 and TRBJ2-7; D is perhaps TRBD1 or TRBD2 (5 bases each). Germline loops: CDR1 MNHEY, CDR2 SVGEGT. The V end was cut by 4 bases, the J end by 3 bases, with 13 bases between. The CDR3 consists of 14 residues. CDR3 sequence reads: CASSSGPNDYEQYF. DNA for the CDR3: TGTGCCAGCAGTTCGGGACCTAACGACTACGAGCAGTACTTC.

J is TRBJ2-1 and V is TRBV4-1; D may correspond to TRBD1 or TRBD2 (6 bases each). Trimming removed 1 base at V and 0 bases at J, with 16 bases between. Looked up from germline, CDR1 is MGHRA and CDR2 is YSYEKL. This CDR3 has 18 amino acids. This chain's CDR3 is CASSQGVLGGGSYNEQFF. The CDR3 nucleotides read TGCGCCAGCAGCCAAGGCGTACTCGGGGGCGGCTCCTACAATGAGCAGTTCTTC.

Worth noting for this clonotype: Because the CDR3 is missing its conserved closing phenylalanine or tryptophan, this is likely a read error. The rearrangement joins TRBV12-3 or TRBV12-4 to TRBJ1-5; D gene unclear. V gave up 2 bases and J gave up 0 bases, with 5 bases separating them. CDR3 length: 14 residues. CDR3 DNA sequence: TGTGCCAGCAGTTTACGGTATAGCAATCAGCCCCAGCATTCT. This codes for CASSLRYSNQPQHS.

V usage is TRBV7-9 and J usage is TRBJ1-1; D remains ambiguous. The ends were cut back, 2 bases at V and 3 bases at J, with 19 bases in the middle. CDR1 and CDR2 from the germline V gene are SEHNR and FQNEAQ (reference sequence). The CDR3 consists of 17 residues. The CDR3 coding sequence is TGTGCCAGCAGCTTATTTGGAGAACCATTTACTTACACTGAAGCTTTCTTT. It encodes CASSLFGEPFTYTEAFF. The full variable domain, in which reference TRBV7-9 and TRBJ1-1 provide the parts outside the CDR3, is DTGVSQNPRHKITKRGQNVTFRCDPISEHNRLYWYRQTLGQGPEFLTYFQNEAQLEKSRLLSDRFSAERPKGSFSTLEIQRTEQGDSAMYLCASSLFGEPFTYTEAFFGQGTRLTVV.

This clonotype was found many times. V and J are TRBV28 and TRBJ1-4; D might be TRBD1 (5 bases). With 4 bases removed from V and 5 bases from J, the gap between germline ends came to 14 bases. Per the germline V gene, CDR1 is MDHEN and CDR2 is SYDVKM. This CDR3 has 15 residues. CDR3 sequence (DNA): TGTGCCAGCAGTTCTCAGGGACCCTTCAATGAAAAACTGTTTTTT. It yields the protein CASSSQGPFNEKLFF.

This clonotype has more than one count but fewer than ten. V usage is TRBV20-1 and J usage is TRBJ2-1; D perhaps matches TRBD2 (6 bases). Germline loops: CDR1 DFQATT, CDR2 SNEGSKA (reference sequence). Between the trimmed V and J ends, which lost 3 bases and 4 bases, there was a span of 13 bases. CDR3 size: 14 residues. DNA of the CDR3: TGCAGTGCTAGCGGGAGTCGTAATTACAATGAGCAGTTCTTC. It codes for CSASGSRNYNEQFF.

This clonotype was found many times. J is TRBJ2-4 and V is TRBV6-1; 8 bases are a match to TRBD1. CDR1 is MNHNS, CDR2 SASEGT, per germline. J gave up 2 bases and V 6 bases, and 9 bases lay outside the gene matches. The length of the CDR3 is 16 residues. The CDR3 coding sequence is TGTGCCAGCAGAGACAGGACAGGGCGCTCCAAAAACATTCAGTACTTC. Translating gives CASRDRTGRSKNIQYF.

This clonotype was recorded a few times. The genes are TRBV9 and TRBJ1-1; D might be TRBD1 (5 bases). Germline CDR1 is SGDLS and CDR2 is YYNGEE. The germline V and J ends were trimmed by 4 bases and 0 bases, with 10 bases remaining between them. CDR3 length equals 14 residues. CDR3 bases: TGTGCCAGCAGCCCACAGGTGATGAACACTGAAGCTTTCTTT. It codes for CASSPQVMNTEAFF.

This clonotype was observed many times. The chain has TRBV6-1 and TRBJ1-1; D is possibly TRBD1 (5 bases). This CDR3 has 15 amino acids. The ends were cut back, 0 bases at V and 5 bases at J, with 13 bases in the middle. Germline assignment: CDR1 MNHNS and CDR2 SASEGT. CDR3 coding DNA: TGTGCCAGCAGTGAAGCTTTCAGGGCCAGTACTGAAGCTTTCTTT. Amino acid sequence: CASSEAFRASTEAFF.

Comments on this clonotype: This clone may be a read error of a much larger clone one base away. This chain joins TRBV27 and TRBJ2-1, with D possibly matching TRBD2 (6 bases). Germline assignment: CDR1 MNHEY and CDR2 SMNVEV (reference sequence). CDR3 length: 14 amino acids. V dropped 7 bases and J dropped 2 bases, with 12 bases sitting between them. This CDR3 is CASKRAEAYNEQFF. CDR3 sequence (DNA): TGTGCCAGCAAGCGGGCGGAGGCCTACAATGAGCAGTTCTTC.

This clonotype was observed many times. The chain couples TRBV7-6 to TRBJ2-1; D is unclear. The germline V and J ends were trimmed by 5 bases and 1 base, with 15 bases remaining between them. This CDR3 has 16 residues. CDR1 SGHVS and CDR2 FNYEAQ come from the germline V gene. In nucleotides, the CDR3 is TGTGCCAGCAGCCGCAATCTTGCGGCTTCCTACAATGAGCAGTTCTTC. It specifies CASSRNLAASYNEQFF.

This clonotype was counted only a few times. This chain uses TRBV20-1 with TRBJ1-3; D perhaps matches TRBD1 (5 bases). With 0 bases removed from V and 0 bases from J, the gap between germline ends came to 9 bases. The CDR3 loop spans 15 amino acids. Germline V CDR1 and CDR2: DFQATT, SNEGSKA (reference sequence). The CDR3 sequence: CSARDFRDSGNTIYF. The CDR3 DNA is TGCAGTGCTAGAGATTTCAGGGACTCTGGAAACACCATATATTTT.

The rearrangement links TRBV12-3 or TRBV12-4 to TRBJ1-2; the D gene is possibly TRBD1 (5 bases). This CDR3 comprises 14 residues. Trimming cost V 2 bases and J 4 bases, with 11 bases left between them. The CDR3 loop reads CASSLKGPIYGYTF. As DNA, the CDR3 is TGTGCCAGCAGTTTAAAGGGACCGATCTATGGCTACACCTTC.

To note about this clonotype: This may be a read error: a much more frequent sequence differs by one nucleotide. This chain uses TRBV9 with TRBJ2-1; 11 positions agree with TRBD2. Trimming took 0 bases from V and 4 from J; bases not matched to a gene: 0. The CDR3 totals 15 residues. Germline V gene sequence: CDR1 SGDLS, CDR2 YYNGEE. CDR3 bases: TGTGCCAGCAGCGTAGTAGCGGGAGGGTACAATGAGCAGTTCTTC. Its protein product is CASSVVAGGYNEQFF.

At least ten counts were recorded for this clonotype. V and J are TRBV10-3 and TRBJ2-1, with D possibly being TRBD2 (7 bases). This CDR3 comprises 16 residues. Germline values: CDR1 ENHRY, CDR2 SYGVKD. Trimming took 5 bases from V and 7 from J, leaving 21 bases between them. CDR3 in amino acids: CAISQGPAGMGNEQFF. CDR3 sequence (DNA): TGTGCCATCAGTCAGGGGCCAGCGGGAATGGGTAATGAGCAGTTCTTC.

In its sample, this clonotype was seen once. This may be a read error: a much more frequent sequence differs by one nucleotide. The V call is TRBV7-9, the J call TRBJ2-1; 16 bases are a match to TRBD2. Germline assignment: CDR1 SEHNR and CDR2 FQNEAQ (reference sequence). This CDR3 is built from 15 residues. The chain's CDR3 is CAGSDGTSGRDEQFF. The DNA for the CDR3 is TGTGCCGGCAGCGATGGGACTAGCGGGAGGGATGAGCAGTTCTTC.

This clonotype occurred a few times. The rearrangement links TRBV2 to TRBJ2-7; D tentatively fits TRBD1 or TRBD2 (5 bases each). CDR1 is SNHLY and CDR2 is FYNNEI in the germline V gene. The CDR3 sequence is 14 residues long. The V and J ends lost 0 bases and 7 bases respectively, with 13 bases between them. The DNA of the CDR3 is TGTGCCAGCAGTGAAGCGCTTAGGGGCGGGGAGCAGTACTTC. Residues: CASSEALRGGEQYF.

This clonotype showed up just a few times. This chain links TRBV6-5 with TRBJ2-5, with D perhaps matching TRBD1 (5 bases). CDR1 and CDR2 from the germline V gene are MNHEY and SVGAGI. The CDR3 sequence is 14 residues long. Trimming removed 5 bases at V and 1 base at J, with 11 bases between. In DNA form, the CDR3 reads TGTGCCAGCAGTAATGCGGACATCCAAGAGACCCAGTACTTC. This translates into CASSNADIQETQYF.

This clonotype has a count of ten or more. The genes are TRBV5-1 and TRBJ2-1; D is ambiguous. The germline CDR1 and CDR2 sequences are SGHRS and YFSETQ. The CDR3 has 12 amino acids. V lost 1 base and J 7 bases, leaving 6 bases between the germline ends. This chain's CDR3 is CASSLNPNEQFF. The CDR3 DNA reads as TGCGCCAGCAGCTTGAACCCGAATGAGCAGTTCTTC. Using reference TRBV5-1 and TRBJ2-1 for the parts outside the CDR3, the full variable domain is KAGVTQTPRYLIKTRGQQVTLSCSPISGHRSVSWYQQTPGQGLQFLFEYFSETQRNKGNFPGRFSGRQFSNSRSEMNVSTLELGDSALYLCASSLNPNEQFFGPGTRLTVL.

In this sample, this clonotype turned up once. Its ends do not fully match the called genes, so a read error is possible. V is TRBV4-2 and J is TRBJ2-1, with 11 bases lining up with TRBD2. CDR1 LGHNA and CDR2 YNFKEQ come from the germline V gene. This CDR3 contains 18 residues. CDR3 in amino acids: CAGSQRLAGGSSYNEQFF. The CDR3 coding sequence is TGTGCCGGCAGCCAAAGGCTAGCGGGGGGTAGCTCCTACAATGAGCAGTTCTTC.

V is TRBV6-1 and J is TRBJ1-2, with unresolved D. CDR1 and CDR2 from the germline V gene are MNHNS and SASEGT. The CDR3 is 17 amino acids. The V and J ends lost 6 bases and 4 bases respectively, with 24 bases between them. The CDR3 DNA sequence: TGTGCCAGCAGCGCAAATTGGATCGGGGATTTTTCCTATGGCTACACCTTC. The encoded protein is CASSANWIGDFSYGYTF.